The sequence of this T cell receptor (beta chain) was determined in a study of cytomegalovirus exposure and HLA in healthy donors. The sample holds a few counts of this clone. The CDR3 has 15 residues. V was trimmed by 1 base and J by 5 bases, leaving 14 bases between them. CDR1 and CDR2 from the germline V gene are MNHEY and SMNVEV (reference sequence). The PCR was carried out with 60 Vbeta primers and 13 Jbeta primers. This table comes from immunoSEQ multiplex PCR, and its TCRdb copy is limited to in-frame clones, with some not included. The repertoire consists of about 160,000 clones, with 77% occurring once and the leading ten covering roughly 1.4%.

The sample consisted of PBMCs. The chain carries TRBV27 and TRBJ2-5, with no clear D. This TCR was recovered from a woman in her twenties or thirties in good health and CMV-seronegative. CDR3 in DNA: TGTGCCAGCAGTTTATTCGCTCTTCAGAGGGAGACCCAGTACTTC. Amino acids: CASSLFALQRETQYF.